Below, one T cell receptor beta chain is given with its context. TCRdb keeps only in-frame clones here, not all; method: immunoSEQ multiplex PCR. Of about 340,000 clones in the sample, roughly 86% were seen once. This sample stems from a study of blood T cell repertoires in COVID-19. About the research overall: Samples taken during acute and convalescent COVID-19 were collected in the United States, Italy and Spain. From T cells, B-cell-depleted T cells, or PBMCs came the material, which was cDNA or gDNA.

CDR1 is SNHLY, CDR2 FYNNEI, per germline. The V gene lost 3 bases and the J gene lost 4 bases, with 15 bases spanning the gap. The CDR3 length is 15 residues. The sample comprised peripheral blood. The sequence derives from a woman between 65 and 79 years old with COVID-19, enrolled during active disease. V and J are TRBV2 and TRBJ1-2; D might be TRBD1 (6 bases). CDR3 DNA: TGTGCCAGCAGTGAGGGAGGGGGTGTACCCTATGGCTACACCTTC. It encodes CASSEGGGVPYGYTF.